This T cell receptor (beta chain) originates from a study of OX40 agonist ivuxolimab in advanced cancers. Points from the study as a whole: Researchers did not determine the expanded peripheral T cells' antigen specificity. A proportion of nonresponders additionally exhibited low normalized T-cell clonal expansion.

In the case of this clone: The antigen remains undetermined. Germline is not matched at one junction end, which may reflect a read error.

Profiling relied on immunoSEQ multiplex PCR, and the TCRdb table lists in-frame clones only, not all of them. The sample includes just under 65,000 clones, 75% to 95% of them seen just once. Germline V gene sequence: CDR1 MNHEY, CDR2 SVGAGI. The CDR3 totals 14 residues. This TCR derives from an adult with an advanced solid tumor such as melanoma, head and neck, liver or kidney cancer. This sequence joins TRBV6-5 and TRBJ2-2, with D perhaps TRBD1 (6 bases). Specimen: CD4+ or CD8+ T cells sorted from blood, collected in a trial of the OX40 agonist ivuxolimab. CDR3 coding DNA: TGTGCCGGCAGCTTGTTACCGACAGGCGGGGAGCTGTTTTTT. It encodes CAGSLLPTGGELFF.